The clone carrying this T cell receptor beta chain occurred a few times. The germline V gene has CDR1 MDHEN and CDR2 SYDVKM. CDR3 size: 11 residues. The germline V and J ends were trimmed by 4 bases and 12 bases, with 7 bases remaining between them. In the library, individual cDNA molecules carried attached unique molecular identifiers. One entry per CDR3 protein, called by TCRdb with MiXCR from the 5' RACE reads. The profile shows roughly 72,000 distinct CDR3 sequences, about 13% of them singletons. This sample was taken from a study of early T cells in non-severe SARS-CoV-2 infection. The chain has TRBV28 and TRBJ1-6; D is ambiguous. The sample was whole blood. The source of this sequence is an adult who was a healthcare worker with PCR-confirmed SARS-CoV-2 infection or an uninfected control (not recorded which). CDR3: CASSSRGPLHF. The CDR3 nucleotides are TGTGCCAGCAGTTCCCGAGGACCCCTCCACTTT. Full variable domain (missing parts from reference TRBV28 and TRBJ1-6): DVKVTQSSRYLVKRTGEKVFLECVQDMDHENMFWYRQDPGLGLRLIYFSYDVKMKEKGDIPEGYSVSREKKERFSLILESASTNQTSMYLCASSSRGPLHFGNGTRLTVT.